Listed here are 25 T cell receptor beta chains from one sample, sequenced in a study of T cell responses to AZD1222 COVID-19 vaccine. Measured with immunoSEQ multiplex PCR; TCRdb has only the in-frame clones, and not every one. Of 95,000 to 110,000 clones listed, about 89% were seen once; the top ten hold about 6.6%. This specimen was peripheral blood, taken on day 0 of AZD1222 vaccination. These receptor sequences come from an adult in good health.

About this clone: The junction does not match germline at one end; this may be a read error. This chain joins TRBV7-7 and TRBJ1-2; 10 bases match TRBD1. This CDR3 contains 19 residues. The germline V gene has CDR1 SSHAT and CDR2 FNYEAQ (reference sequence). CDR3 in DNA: TGTGCTAGCAGCTTCGCCCCCAAAGTCCCGGGACAGGGGAACTATGGCTACACCTTC. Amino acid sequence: CASSFAPKVPGQGNYGYTF. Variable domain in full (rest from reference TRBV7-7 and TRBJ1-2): GAGVSQSPRYKVTKRGQDVTLRCDPISSHATLYWYQQALGQGPEFLTYFNYEAQPDKSGLPSDRFSAERPEGSISTLTIQRTEQRDSAMYRCASSFAPKVPGQGNYGYTFGSGTRLTVV.

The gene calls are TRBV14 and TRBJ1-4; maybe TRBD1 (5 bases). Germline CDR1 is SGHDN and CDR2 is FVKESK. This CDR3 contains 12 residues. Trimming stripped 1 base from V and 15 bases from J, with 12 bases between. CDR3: CASSQAKGPMFF. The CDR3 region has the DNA TGTGCCAGCAGCCAAGCGAAGGGGCCGATGTTTTTT.

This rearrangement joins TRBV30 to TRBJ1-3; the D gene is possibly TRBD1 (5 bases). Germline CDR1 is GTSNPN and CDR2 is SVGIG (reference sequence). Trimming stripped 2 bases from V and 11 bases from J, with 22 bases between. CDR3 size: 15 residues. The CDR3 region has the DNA TGTGCCTGGAGTACCCCCGGGGGGAGTGGATCCGCCATATATTTT. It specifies CAWSTPGGSGSAIYF. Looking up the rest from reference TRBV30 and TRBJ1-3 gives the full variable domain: SQTIHQWPATLVQPVGSPLSLECTVEGTSNPNLYWYRQAAGRGLQLLFYSVGIGQISSEVPQNLSASRPQDRQFILSSKKLLLSDSGFYLCAWSTPGGSGSAIYFGEGSWLTVV.

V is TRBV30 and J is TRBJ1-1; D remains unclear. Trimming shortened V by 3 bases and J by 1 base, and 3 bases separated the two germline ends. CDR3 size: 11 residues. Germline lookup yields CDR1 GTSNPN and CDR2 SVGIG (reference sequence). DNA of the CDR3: TGTGCCTGGAGGGGGAACACTGAAGCTTTCTTT. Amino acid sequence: CAWRGNTEAFF. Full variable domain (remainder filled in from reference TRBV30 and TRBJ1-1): SQTIHQWPATLVQPVGSPLSLECTVEGTSNPNLYWYRQAAGRGLQLLFYSVGIGQISSEVPQNLSASRPQDRQFILSSKKLLLSDSGFYLCAWRGNTEAFFGQGTRLTVV.

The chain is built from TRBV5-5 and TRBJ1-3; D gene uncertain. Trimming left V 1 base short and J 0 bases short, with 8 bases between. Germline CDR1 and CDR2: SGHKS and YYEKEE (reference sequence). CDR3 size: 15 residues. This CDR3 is CASSLMWSSGNTIYF. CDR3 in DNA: TGTGCCAGCAGCTTGATGTGGAGCTCTGGAAACACCATATATTTT.

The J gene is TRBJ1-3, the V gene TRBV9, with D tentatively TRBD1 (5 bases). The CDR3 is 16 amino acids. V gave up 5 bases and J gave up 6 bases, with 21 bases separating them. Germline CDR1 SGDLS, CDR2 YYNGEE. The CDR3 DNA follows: TGTGCCAGCAGTTCCGGGACTCACGGACGTGAAAACACCATATATTTT. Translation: CASSSGTHGRENTIYF.

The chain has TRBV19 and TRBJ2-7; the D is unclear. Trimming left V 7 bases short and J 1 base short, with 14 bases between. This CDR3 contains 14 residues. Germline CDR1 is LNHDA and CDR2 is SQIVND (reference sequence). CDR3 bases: TGTGCCAGTACGATGGCCCCAGGATCCTACGAGCAGTACTTC. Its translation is CASTMAPGSYEQYF.

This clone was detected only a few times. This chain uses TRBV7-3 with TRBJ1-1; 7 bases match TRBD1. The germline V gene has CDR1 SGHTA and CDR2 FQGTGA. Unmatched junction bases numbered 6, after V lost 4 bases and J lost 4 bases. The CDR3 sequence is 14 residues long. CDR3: CASSSSGGTTEAFF. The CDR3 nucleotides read TGTGCCAGCAGCTCCTCAGGGGGGACCACTGAAGCTTTCTTT.

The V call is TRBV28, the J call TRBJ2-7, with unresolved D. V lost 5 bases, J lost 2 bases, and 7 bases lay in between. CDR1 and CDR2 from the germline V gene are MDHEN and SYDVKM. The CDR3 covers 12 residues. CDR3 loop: CASSRIPYEQYF. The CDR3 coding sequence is TGTGCCAGCAGTAGGATCCCCTACGAGCAGTACTTC.

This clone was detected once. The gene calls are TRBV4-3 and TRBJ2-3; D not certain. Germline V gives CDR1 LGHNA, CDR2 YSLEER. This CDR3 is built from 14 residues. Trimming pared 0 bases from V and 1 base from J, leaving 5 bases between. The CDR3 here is CASSQDVGTDTQYF. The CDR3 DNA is TGCGCCAGCAGCCAAGATGTGGGCACAGATACGCAGTATTTT.

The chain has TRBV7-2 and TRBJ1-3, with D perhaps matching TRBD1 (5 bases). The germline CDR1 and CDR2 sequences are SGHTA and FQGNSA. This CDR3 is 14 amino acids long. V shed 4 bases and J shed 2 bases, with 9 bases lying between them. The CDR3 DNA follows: TGTGCCAGCAGCTCCGGACAACCTGGAAACACCATATATTTT. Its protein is CASSSGQPGNTIYF. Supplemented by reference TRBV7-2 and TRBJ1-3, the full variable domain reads GAGVSQSPSNKVTEKGKDVELRCDPISGHTALYWYRQSLGQGLEFLIYFQGNSAPDKSGLPSDRFSAERTGGSVSTLTIQRTQQEDSAVYLCASSSGQPGNTIYFGEGSWLTVV.

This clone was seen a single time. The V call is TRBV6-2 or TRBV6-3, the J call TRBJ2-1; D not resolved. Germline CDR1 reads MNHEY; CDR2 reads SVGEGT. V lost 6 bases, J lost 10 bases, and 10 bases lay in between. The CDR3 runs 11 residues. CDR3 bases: TGTGCCAGCAGCCTAACGCGGGAGCAGTTCTTC. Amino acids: CASSLTREQFF.

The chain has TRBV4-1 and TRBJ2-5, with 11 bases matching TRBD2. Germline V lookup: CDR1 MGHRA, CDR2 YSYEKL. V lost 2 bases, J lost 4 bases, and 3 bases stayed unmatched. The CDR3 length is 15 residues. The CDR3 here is CASSQSTSGIETQYF. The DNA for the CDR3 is TGCGCCAGCAGCCAATCGACTAGCGGGATAGAGACCCAGTACTTC.

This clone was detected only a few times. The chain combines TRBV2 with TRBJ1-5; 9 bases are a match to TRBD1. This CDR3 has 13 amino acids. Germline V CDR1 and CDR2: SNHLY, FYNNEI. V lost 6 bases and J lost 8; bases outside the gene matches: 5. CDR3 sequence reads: CASRTGGFEPQHF. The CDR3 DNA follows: TGTGCCAGCAGAACAGGGGGCTTTGAGCCCCAGCATTTT.

The DNA for the CDR3 is TGTGCCTGGAGCAGAACGATAACTAGCGCGAAGAGCACCGGGGAGCTGTTTTTT. This sequence encodes CAWSRTITSAKSTGELFF. The V and J genes are TRBV30 and TRBJ2-2, with TRBD2 identical over 7 bases. This CDR3 has 18 amino acids. Germline CDR1 and CDR2: GTSNPN and SVGIG (reference sequence). Trimming at V came to 3 bases and at J to 4 bases, leaving 17 bases not matched to a gene.

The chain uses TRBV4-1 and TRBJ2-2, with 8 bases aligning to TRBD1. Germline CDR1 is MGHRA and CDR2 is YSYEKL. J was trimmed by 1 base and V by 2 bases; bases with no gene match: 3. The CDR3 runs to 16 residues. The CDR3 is CASSQTGTGNTGELFF. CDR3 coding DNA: TGCGCCAGCAGCCAAACCGGGACAGGGAACACCGGGGAGCTGTTTTTT.

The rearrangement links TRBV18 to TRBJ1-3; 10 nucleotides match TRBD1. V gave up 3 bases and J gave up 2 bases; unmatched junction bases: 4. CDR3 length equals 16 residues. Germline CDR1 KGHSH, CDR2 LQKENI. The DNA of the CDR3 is TGTGCCAGCTCACCTTTTGGGACAGGGGCTGGAAACACCATATATTTT. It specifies CASSPFGTGAGNTIYF.

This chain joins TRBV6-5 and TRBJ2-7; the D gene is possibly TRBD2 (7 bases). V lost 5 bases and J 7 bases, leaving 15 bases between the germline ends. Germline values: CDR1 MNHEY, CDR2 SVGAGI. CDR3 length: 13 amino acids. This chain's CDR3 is CASSTRGGGEQYF. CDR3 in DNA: TGTGCCAGCAGTACCAGGGGCGGGGGAGAGCAGTACTTC.

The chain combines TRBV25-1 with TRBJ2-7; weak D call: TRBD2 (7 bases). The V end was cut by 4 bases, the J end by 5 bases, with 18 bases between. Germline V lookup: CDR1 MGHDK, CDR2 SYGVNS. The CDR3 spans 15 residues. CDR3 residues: CASSVGGGGRDEQYF. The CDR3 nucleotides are TGTGCCAGCAGTGTGGGGGGCGGGGGAAGGGACGAGCAGTACTTC.

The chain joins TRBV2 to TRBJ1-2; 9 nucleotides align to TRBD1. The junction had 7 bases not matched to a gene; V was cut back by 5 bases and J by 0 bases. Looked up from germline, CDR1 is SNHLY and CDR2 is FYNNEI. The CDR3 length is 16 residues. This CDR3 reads CASSTGTGLANYGYTF. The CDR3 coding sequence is TGTGCCAGCAGTACCGGGACAGGGCTAGCTAACTATGGCTACACCTTC.

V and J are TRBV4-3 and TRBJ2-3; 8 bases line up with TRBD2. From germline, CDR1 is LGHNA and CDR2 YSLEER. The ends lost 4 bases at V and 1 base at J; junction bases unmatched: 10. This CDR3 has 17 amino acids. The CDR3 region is CASSPQGSSGRTDTQYF. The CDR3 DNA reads TGCGCCAGCAGCCCACAGGGCTCTAGCGGGCGCACAGATACGCAGTATTTT.

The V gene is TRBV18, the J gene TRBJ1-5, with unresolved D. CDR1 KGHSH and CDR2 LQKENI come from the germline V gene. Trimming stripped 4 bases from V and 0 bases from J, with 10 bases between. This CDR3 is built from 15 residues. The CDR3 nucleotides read TGTGCCAGCTCACTGACGGGGTATAGCAATCAGCCCCAGCATTTT. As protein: CASSLTGYSNQPQHF.

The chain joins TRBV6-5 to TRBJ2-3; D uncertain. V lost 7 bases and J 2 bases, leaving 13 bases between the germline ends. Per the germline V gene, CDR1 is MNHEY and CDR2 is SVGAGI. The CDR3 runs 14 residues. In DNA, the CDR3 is TGTGCCAGCAATTCCAACAGAAACACAGATACGCAGTATTTT. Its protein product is CASNSNRNTDTQYF.

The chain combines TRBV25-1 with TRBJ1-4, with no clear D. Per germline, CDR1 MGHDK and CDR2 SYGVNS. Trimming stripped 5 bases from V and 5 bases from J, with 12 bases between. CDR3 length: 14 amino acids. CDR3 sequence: CASSLPSSNEKLFF. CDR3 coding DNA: TGTGCCAGCAGTCTCCCTAGTTCCAATGAAAAACTGTTTTTT.

CDR3 protein: CASSYATSGETQYF. CDR3 coding DNA: TGTGCCAGCAGTTACGCGACTAGCGGGGAGACCCAGTACTTC. This chain joins TRBV6-2 or TRBV6-3 and TRBJ2-5; 10 positions match TRBD2. The junction had 2 bases not matched to a gene; V was cut back by 2 bases and J by 5 bases. The CDR3 spans 14 residues. The germline V gene has CDR1 MNHEY and CDR2 SVGEGT.